The 8 T cell receptor beta chains reported below all come from one sample, sequenced in a study of T cells in tuberculosis. Clones were sequenced by immunoSEQ multiplex PCR, and TCRdb holds only the in-frame ones, with some missing. Of several thousand clones in the sample, 85% to 95% were seen once. The sample comprised PBMCs. The receptors were gathered from an adult with tuberculosis.

Only one count was recorded for this clone. The V call is TRBV9, the J call TRBJ2-7; 9 nucleotides align to TRBD1. J was trimmed by 5 bases and V by 0 bases; bases with no gene match: 9. CDR1 SGDLS and CDR2 YYNGEE come from the germline V gene. CDR3 length equals 16 residues. CDR3: CASSVGLGTGLDEQYF. DNA for the CDR3: TGTGCCAGCAGCGTAGGGTTAGGGACAGGGCTTGACGAGCAGTACTTC.

The V and J genes are TRBV18 and TRBJ2-5, with TRBD2 matching over 9 bases. Germline assignment: CDR1 KGHSH and CDR2 LQKENI. J was trimmed by 3 bases and V by 0 bases; bases with no gene match: 8. This CDR3 is 17 amino acids long. CDR3 DNA sequence: TGTGCCAGCTCACCACCTCGGAGTAGCGGGGGCAAAGAGACCCAGTACTTC. It yields the protein CASSPPRSSGGKETQYF.

The CDR3 coding sequence is TGCGCCACCCTGTCCGGGGAGCTGTTTTTT. As protein: CATLSGELFF. This chain joins TRBV10-2 and TRBJ2-2; D unclear. Germline V CDR1 and CDR2: WSHSY, SAAADI. The ends were cut back, 10 bases at V and 6 bases at J, with 6 bases in the middle. This CDR3 has 10 amino acids.

This clone occurred once. The J gene is TRBJ1-4, the V gene TRBV25-1, with D hard to call. The germline gives CDR1 MGHDK, CDR2 SYGVNS. The CDR3 covers 14 residues. Between the trimmed V and J ends, which lost 3 bases and 7 bases, there was a span of 12 bases. The CDR3 loop reads CASSEEGVGEKLFF. The CDR3 nucleotides are TGTGCCAGCAGTGAGGAGGGTGTAGGTGAAAAACTGTTTTTT.

The chain links TRBV29-1 to TRBJ2-7; 7 nucleotides line up with TRBD2. The germline gives CDR1 SQVTM, CDR2 ANQGSEA. Germline trimming cut 7 bases from V and 3 bases from J; bases unmatched to any gene: 6. The CDR3 runs to 12 residues. DNA of the CDR3: TGCAGCGCCTCCGGGACTAACTACGAGCAGTACTTC. The encoded protein is CSASGTNYEQYF.

This clone was recorded a few times. V is TRBV9 and J is TRBJ1-4, with 8 bases fitting TRBD1. The CDR3 loop spans 15 amino acids. Germline-derived CDR1 and CDR2 are SGDLS and YYNGEE. V gave up 0 bases and J gave up 5 bases; unmatched junction bases: 3. This chain's CDR3 is CASSVGTGINEKLFF. CDR3 in DNA: TGTGCCAGCAGCGTAGGGACAGGGATAAATGAAAAACTGTTTTTT.

The chain combines TRBV5-1 with TRBJ2-7, with 7 bases that match TRBD1. V lost 4 bases to trimming and J lost 5 bases; unmatched junction nucleotides: 9. Germline V gives CDR1 SGHRS, CDR2 YFSETQ. This CDR3 spans 14 amino acids. As DNA, the CDR3 is TGCGCCAGCAGCCTCGCAACAGGGGACGACGAGCAGTACTTC. Translating it yields CASSLATGDDEQYF. The full variable domain, with the rest looked up from reference TRBV5-1 and TRBJ2-7, is KAGVTQTPRYLIKTRGQQVTLSCSPISGHRSVSWYQQTPGQGLQFLFEYFSETQRNKGNFPGRFSGRQFSNSRSEMNVSTLELGDSALYLCASSLATGDDEQYFGPGTRLTVT.

Points on this clone: The same CDR3 is also encoded by other DNA sequences in this sample. The genes are TRBV5-1 and TRBJ2-5; 7 bases align to TRBD2. This CDR3 comprises 17 residues. Germline CDR1 SGHRS, CDR2 YFSETQ. J was trimmed by 0 bases and V by 8 bases; bases with no gene match: 16. DNA of the CDR3: TGCGCCAGTAGTAATCCCTCGGGCCGGGGGGACCAAGAGACCCAGTACTTC. Protein: CASSNPSGRGDQETQYF.